A single sample gave rise to the 20 T cell receptor beta chains below, sequenced in a study of T-cell reconstitution after alpha-beta-depleted transplantation in children. Unique molecular identifiers were used in preparing the TCRbeta library. MiXCR was run by TCRdb on the PCR reads, yielding one entry per CDR3 protein. Of around 960,000 distinct CDR3 sequences listed, 25% to 30% are singletons. This material consisted of PBMCs, mostly from graft donor cells, taken 360 days after TCRalphabeta/CD19-depleted stem cell transplant. These receptors all stem from a boy less than two years old who had a stem cell transplant for SCID, so the T cells may come from the graft donor.

This clonotype was counted only a few times. The V gene is TRBV25-1, the J gene TRBJ2-4, with 9 bases aligning to TRBD1. This CDR3 is 15 amino acids long. Germline V CDR1 and CDR2: MGHDK, SYGVNS. J lost 4 bases, V lost 3 bases, and 4 bases had no gene match. DNA of the CDR3: TGTGCCAGCAGTGACCGGGACAGGGCAAAAAACATTCAGTACTTC. Translation gives CASSDRDRAKNIQYF.

V usage is TRBV12-3 or TRBV12-4 and J usage is TRBJ2-3; maybe TRBD2 (5 bases). The CDR3 runs 15 residues. Trimming shortened V by 2 bases and J by 4 bases, and 13 bases separated the two germline ends. The CDR3, as DNA: TGTGCCAGCAGTTTACTTCTAGCATTGCCAGATACGCAGTATTTT. It yields the protein CASSLLLALPDTQYF.

This rearrangement joins TRBV14 to TRBJ2-7; no clear D gene. The germline V gene has CDR1 SGHDN and CDR2 FVKESK. The CDR3 loop spans 14 amino acids. V was pared by 2 bases and J by 2 bases, with 10 bases between. In DNA, the CDR3 is TGTGCCAGCAGCCAATGGGCTTTGACCTACGAGCAGTACTTC. Translating it yields CASSQWALTYEQYF.

The chain carries TRBV3-1 and TRBJ2-6; no definite D call. In germline, CDR1 is LGHDT, CDR2 YNNKEL (reference sequence). The CDR3 spans 19 residues. The V gene lost 6 bases and the J gene lost 0 bases, with 21 bases spanning the gap. The CDR3 sequence: CASSLSNRVPGSGANVLTF. The DNA of the CDR3 is TGTGCCAGCAGTTTAAGTAATCGCGTACCGGGCTCTGGGGCCAACGTCCTGACTTTC.

The chain has TRBV29-1 and TRBJ2-4, with D uncertain. The germline gives CDR1 SQVTM, CDR2 ANQGSEA. This CDR3 comprises 14 residues. The ends were cut back, 0 bases at V and 0 bases at J, with 6 bases in the middle. The CDR3: CSVEDLLAKNIQYF. The CDR3 nucleotides read TGCAGCGTTGAAGACCTGCTAGCCAAAAACATTCAGTACTTC.

This clonotype was seen ten or more times. The chain has TRBV2 and TRBJ2-3; 9 positions match TRBD2. Looked up from germline, CDR1 is SNHLY and CDR2 is FYNNEI. The trim removed 3 bases at V and 0 bases at J, leaving 4 bases unmatched. This CDR3 spans 16 amino acids. CDR3 in DNA: TGTGCCAGCAGTGAGTTTAGCGGGGGAAGCACAGATACGCAGTATTTT. It specifies CASSEFSGGSTDTQYF.

This clonotype was seen a few times. The chain combines TRBV30 with TRBJ2-5; 10 bases match TRBD1. Trimming removed 2 bases from V and 3 bases from J; junction bases left unmatched: 12. The CDR3 loop spans 17 amino acids. In germline, CDR1 is GTSNPN, CDR2 SVGIG (reference sequence). The CDR3 DNA reads TGTGCCTGGAGTACCGGACAGGGGGAGGTTTGGGAAGAGACCCAGTACTTC. Translating gives CAWSTGQGEVWEETQYF.

V gene TRBV20-1 combines with J gene TRBJ2-7; TRBD1 is a possible D gene (5 bases). The CDR3 length is 13 residues. CDR1 is DFQATT and CDR2 is SNEGSKA in the germline V gene (reference sequence). V gave up 3 bases and J gave up 0 bases, with 9 bases separating them. The CDR3 DNA follows: TGCAGTGCTAGCCTACAGGCCTCCTACGAGCAGTACTTC. This gives the protein CSASLQASYEQYF.

This clonotype has a handful of counts. The chain combines TRBV20-1 with TRBJ2-7, with TRBD1 as a possible D gene (5 bases). The CDR3 sequence is 14 residues long. Germline lookup yields CDR1 DFQATT and CDR2 SNEGSKA (reference sequence). The germline V and J ends were trimmed by 4 bases and 3 bases, with 16 bases remaining between them. CDR3 protein: CSANFADSFYEQYF. CDR3 in DNA: TGCAGTGCTAATTTTGCCGACAGTTTCTACGAGCAGTACTTC.

This clonotype came up a few times. The gene calls are TRBV9 and TRBJ2-7; perhaps D is TRBD1 or TRBD2 (7 bases each). This CDR3 has 15 residues. V lost 1 base and J lost 3, with 14 bases in between. Germline-derived CDR1 and CDR2 are SGDLS and YYNGEE. The CDR3 DNA sequence: TGTGCCAGCAGCGTAAGCGGGACAGCGGGCTACGAGCAGTACTTC. Residues: CASSVSGTAGYEQYF.

V and J are TRBV20-1 and TRBJ2-7; 12 bases are a match to TRBD2. The V gene end was trimmed by 5 bases and the J gene end by 6 bases; junction bases not matched to a gene: 14. Germline CDR1 is DFQATT and CDR2 is SNEGSKA (reference sequence). The CDR3 covers 16 residues. The CDR3 DNA sequence: TGCAGTGCTGCTCCTCTAGCGGGGGGGCCTGGCTGCGAGCAGTACTTC. This encodes CSAAPLAGGPGCEQYF.

The genes are TRBV5-6 and TRBJ1-2, with D unclear. The germline CDR1 and CDR2 sequences are SGHDT and YYEEEE. V lost 2 bases to trimming and J lost 3 bases, with 23 bases between them. CDR3 size: 18 residues. Written as DNA, the CDR3 is TGTGCCAGCAGCTTCTATATGTCTGAGTTCTTTTGGGACTATGGCTACACCTTC. It translates to CASSFYMSEFFWDYGYTF.

The genes are TRBV7-8 and TRBJ2-2; no firm D call. Looked up from germline, CDR1 is SGHVS and CDR2 is FQNEAQ. The V gene lost 4 bases and the J gene lost 1 base, with 7 bases spanning the gap. This CDR3 comprises 14 residues. CDR3 in amino acids: CASSSRRNTGELFF. The CDR3 DNA follows: TGTGCCAGCAGCTCACGGAGGAACACCGGGGAGCTGTTTTTT.

This clonotype has a single count. J is TRBJ2-7 and V is TRBV18, with D perhaps matching TRBD1 or TRBD2 (5 bases each). This CDR3 spans 15 amino acids. V was cut by 4 bases and J by 5 bases, with 18 bases left in between. Germline V gives CDR1 KGHSH, CDR2 LQKENI. Here the CDR3 DNA reads TGTGCCAGCTCACAGGGACGGACTCTTCTCGACGAGCAGTACTTC. Protein product: CASSQGRTLLDEQYF.

The rearrangement uses TRBV18 and TRBJ2-5; the D call may be TRBD1 or TRBD2 (5 bases each). This CDR3 contains 16 residues. V lost 2 bases and J lost 2, with 15 bases in between. Germline CDR1 KGHSH, CDR2 LQKENI. The CDR3: CASSPAGTYAQETQYF. CDR3 in DNA: TGTGCCAGCTCACCAGCCGGGACGTATGCGCAAGAGACCCAGTACTTC.

The rearrangement joins TRBV7-7 to TRBJ2-1; tentative D call: TRBD1 (6 bases). Germline V gene sequence: CDR1 SSHAT, CDR2 FNYEAQ (reference sequence). This CDR3 has 14 residues. V lost 1 base and J 5 bases, leaving 9 bases between the germline ends. The CDR3 loop reads CASSLGGLHNEQFF. Written as DNA, the CDR3 is TGTGCCAGCAGCTTAGGGGGGCTCCACAATGAGCAGTTCTTC.

This clonotype was observed a handful of times. The J gene is TRBJ2-2, the V gene TRBV6-2 or TRBV6-3; 9 bases fit TRBD1. The CDR3 contains 14 residues. V lost 10 bases to trimming and J lost 4 bases; unmatched junction nucleotides: 7. Germline loops: CDR1 MNHEY, CDR2 SVGEGT. The chain's CDR3 is CAITRTGVTGELFF. The CDR3, as DNA: TGTGCCATCACCAGGACAGGGGTCACCGGGGAGCTGTTTTTT.

This clonotype was recorded a few times. The chain links TRBV5-1 to TRBJ2-7; 8 nucleotides align to TRBD2. Germline CDR1 SGHRS, CDR2 YFSETQ. The CDR3 is 15 residues long. With 4 bases clipped from V and 3 bases from J, the junction kept 9 bases outside the gene matches. The CDR3 sequence is CASSKTSGGLYEQYF. CDR3 sequence (DNA): TGCGCCAGCAGCAAAACGAGCGGGGGACTCTACGAGCAGTACTTC.

This chain uses TRBV12-3 or TRBV12-4 with TRBJ1-5, with 7 bases aligning to TRBD1. This CDR3 is built from 16 residues. Losses at the gene ends were 3 bases for V and 0 bases for J; bases not matched to a gene: 5. The CDR3: CASSFGTVFSNQPQHF. The CDR3 bases are TGTGCCAGCAGTTTCGGGACAGTCTTTAGCAATCAGCCCCAGCATTTT.

This clonotype was seen a few times. V usage is TRBV9 and J usage is TRBJ2-1, with a tentative D call TRBD2 (6 bases). Trimming left V 4 bases short and J 1 base short, with 24 bases between. The CDR3 runs 19 residues. Germline CDR1 and CDR2: SGDLS and YYNGEE. CDR3 nucleotide sequence: TGTGCCAGCAGCCCGAGCCCACCTTGGGGAGCGGGTTCCTACAATGAGCAGTTCTTC. This sequence encodes CASSPSPPWGAGSYNEQFF. The full variable domain, rest sourced from reference TRBV9 and TRBJ2-1, is DSGVTQTPKHLITATGQRVTLRCSPRSGDLSVYWYQQSLDQGLQFLIQYYNGEERAKGNILERFSAQQFPDLHSELNLSSLELGDSALYFCASSPSPPWGAGSYNEQFFGPGTRLTVL.